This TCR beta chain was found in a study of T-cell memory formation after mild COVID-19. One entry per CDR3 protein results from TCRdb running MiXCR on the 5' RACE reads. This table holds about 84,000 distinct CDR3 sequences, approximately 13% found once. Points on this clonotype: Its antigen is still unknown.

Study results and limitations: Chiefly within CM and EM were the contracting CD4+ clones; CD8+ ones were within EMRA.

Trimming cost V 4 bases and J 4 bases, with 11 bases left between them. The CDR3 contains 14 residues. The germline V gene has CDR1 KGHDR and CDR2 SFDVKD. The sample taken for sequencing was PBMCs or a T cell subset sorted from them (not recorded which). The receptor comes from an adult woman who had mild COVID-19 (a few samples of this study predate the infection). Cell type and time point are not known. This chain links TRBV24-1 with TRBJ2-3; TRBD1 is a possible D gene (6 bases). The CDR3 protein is CATSDAAGADTQYF. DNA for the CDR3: TGTGCCACCAGTGACGCCGCAGGGGCAGATACGCAGTATTTT.